Presented here are 16 T cell receptor beta chains from one specimen sequenced in a study of control samples from healthy donors and cancer patients. Some clones are missing from TCRdb's copy, which holds only in-frame ones; the method was immunoSEQ multiplex PCR. The table lists about 100,000 clones, almost 90% of them singletons. Sample: blood. These receptors were collected from a man under 40 in good health.

The chain joins TRBV28 to TRBJ1-3; the match to TRBD1 covers 7 bases. The junction had 9 bases not matched to a gene; V was cut back by 5 bases and J by 8 bases. CDR1 MDHEN and CDR2 SYDVKM come from the germline V gene. This CDR3 is 14 amino acids long. The CDR3 is CASSETGLDDTIYF. The DNA for the CDR3 is TGTGCCAGCAGTGAGACAGGGCTGGACGACACCATATATTTT. The full variable domain, in which reference TRBV28 and TRBJ1-3 provide the parts outside the CDR3, is DVKVTQSSRYLVKRTGEKVFLECVQDMDHENMFWYRQDPGLGLRLIYFSYDVKMKEKGDIPEGYSVSREKKERFSLILESASTNQTSMYLCASSETGLDDTIYFGEGSWLTVV.

The chain couples TRBV15 to TRBJ1-2; D is ambiguous. CDR1 is LNHNV, CDR2 YYDKDF, per germline (reference sequence). Trimming pared 0 bases from V and 2 bases from J, leaving 13 bases between. This CDR3 has 16 residues. CDR3 protein: CATSRDLAQRNYGYTF. In DNA form, the CDR3 reads TGTGCCACCAGCAGAGATCTCGCCCAGAGGAACTATGGCTACACCTTC.

This clone was observed a single time. The rearrangement uses TRBV6-5 and TRBJ2-7; D is ambiguous. The V gene's germline CDR1 is MNHEY and CDR2 SVGAGI. Deletions cut 2 bases from V and 3 bases from J, with 14 bases between. This CDR3 region has 15 residues. The CDR3 region is CASSYDNDQVYEQYF. In DNA, the CDR3 is TGTGCCAGCAGTTACGATAATGACCAGGTCTACGAGCAGTACTTC.

Concerning this clone: The junction and the germline gene differ at one end; a read error may be behind it. The chain employs TRBV6-5 and TRBJ1-1; D is unclear. CDR1 is MNHEY and CDR2 is SVGAGI in the germline V gene. CDR3 length: 15 residues. The CDR3 sequence is CASREIGGRITEAFF. The CDR3 coding sequence is TGTGCCAGTAGGGAGATTGGAGGAAGAATCACTGAGGCTTTCTTT.

The chain couples TRBV30 to TRBJ2-3; D could derive from TRBD1 or TRBD2 (6 bases each). The CDR3 consists of 15 residues. Trimming pared 2 bases from V and 7 bases from J, leaving 19 bases between. Germline lookup yields CDR1 GTSNPN and CDR2 SVGIG (reference sequence). The CDR3 sequence is CAWSTQGGIRNTQYF. The CDR3 DNA sequence: TGTGCCTGGAGTACCCAAGGGGGGATCCGCAATACGCAGTATTTT.

As concerns this clone: Additional DNA sequences in this sample encode the identical CDR3. The rearrangement joins TRBV7-9 to TRBJ1-3; D is unclear. The CDR3 is made up of 15 amino acids. With 1 base removed from V and 2 bases from J, the gap between germline ends came to 9 bases. From germline, CDR1 is SEHNR and CDR2 FQNEAQ (reference sequence). In nucleotides, the CDR3 is TGTGCCAGCAGCTTAGAGGGTCTCCCTGGAAACACCATATATTTT. Residues: CASSLEGLPGNTIYF.

This chain joins TRBV9 and TRBJ1-3, with unresolved D. V lost 2 bases, J lost 0 bases, and 6 bases lay in between. This CDR3 is built from 14 residues. Germline values: CDR1 SGDLS, CDR2 YYNGEE. As DNA, the CDR3 is TGTGCCAGCAGCGTTTTAAGCTCTGGAAACACCATATATTTT. It yields the protein CASSVLSSGNTIYF.

The chain joins TRBV14 to TRBJ2-7, with D possibly being TRBD1 or TRBD2 (6 bases each). Germline CDR1 is SGHDN and CDR2 is FVKESK. The CDR3 totals 16 residues. Trimming removed 4 bases at V and 2 bases at J, with 18 bases between. In nucleotides, the CDR3 is TGTGCCAGCAGCCCTAGAATCGGGGGCGGTACCTACGAGCAGTACTTC. Translating gives CASSPRIGGGTYEQYF.

This rearrangement joins TRBV7-9 to TRBJ1-1; tentatively, D is TRBD1 (6 bases). Deletions cut 3 bases from V and 6 bases from J, with 17 bases between. In germline, CDR1 is SEHNR, CDR2 FQNEAQ (reference sequence). The CDR3 spans 15 residues. The CDR3 loop is CASSFSGQSIPEAFF. As DNA, the CDR3 is TGTGCCAGCAGCTTTTCCGGACAGTCTATACCTGAAGCTTTCTTT. The full variable domain, rest sourced from reference TRBV7-9 and TRBJ1-1, is DTGVSQNPRHKITKRGQNVTFRCDPISEHNRLYWYRQTLGQGPEFLTYFQNEAQLEKSRLLSDRFSAERPKGSFSTLEIQRTEQGDSAMYLCASSFSGQSIPEAFFGQGTRLTVV.

This clone was seen only a few times. In DNA form, the CDR3 reads TGTGCCAGCAACCGGGACAGGGGAGTCTATGGCTACACCTTC. Translated, it gives CASNRDRGVYGYTF. V and J are TRBV2 and TRBJ1-2, with 10 bases aligning to TRBD1. In germline, CDR1 is SNHLY, CDR2 FYNNEI. The CDR3 contains 14 residues. J lost 4 bases, V lost 7 bases, and 6 bases had no gene match.

This chain links TRBV29-1 with TRBJ2-2; D may be TRBD1 or TRBD2 (5 bases each). Trimming shortened V by 7 bases and J by 5 bases, and 11 bases separated the two germline ends. The CDR3 is 12 amino acids. Germline V gene data show CDR1 as SQVTM and CDR2 as ANQGSEA. The CDR3 loop is CSANWGTGELFF. CDR3 DNA sequence: TGCAGCGCTAACTGGGGGACCGGGGAGCTGTTTTTT.

The chain recombines TRBV3-1 (or the pseudogene TRBV3-2) with TRBJ2-5; no definite D call. V was pared by 0 bases and J by 1 base, with 9 bases between. Germline V lookup: CDR1 LGHDT, CDR2 YNNKEL (reference sequence). The CDR3 length is 15 residues. CDR3 DNA sequence: TGTGCCAGCAGCCAAGATCGCGCAGGCCAAGAGACCCAGTACTTC. Its translation: CASSQDRAGQETQYF.

This clone was observed a few times. The chain combines TRBV19 with TRBJ2-6; 8 bases map to TRBD1. From germline, CDR1 is LNHDA and CDR2 SQIVND (reference sequence). The CDR3 runs 16 residues. Trimming took 5 bases from V and 4 from J; bases not matched to a gene: 7. CDR3 protein: CASSVRGHAGANVLTF. CDR3 nucleotides: TGTGCCAGTAGTGTCAGGGGGCATGCGGGGGCCAACGTCCTGACTTTC.

This clone appeared a single time. The CDR3 sequence is CASSPLESYSNQPQHF. CDR3 coding DNA: TGTGCCAGCAGTCCCCTTGAGTCCTATAGCAATCAGCCCCAGCATTTT. The chain uses TRBV7-9 and TRBJ1-5; D gene unclear. The germline V gene has CDR1 SEHNR and CDR2 FQNEAQ (reference sequence). The V end was cut by 6 bases, the J end by 0 bases, with 15 bases between. This CDR3 is 16 amino acids long.

V is TRBV9 and J is TRBJ2-1; 12 bases fit TRBD2. The germline V gene has CDR1 SGDLS and CDR2 YYNGEE. Trimming removed 6 bases from V and 6 bases from J; junction bases left unmatched: 13. The CDR3 spans 17 residues. CDR3 nucleotides: TGTGCCAGCACGGCCCGGACAAGGACTAGCGGGGTCAATGAGCAGTTCTTC. Translated: CASTARTRTSGVNEQFF.

The chain is built from TRBV7-9 and TRBJ1-3; no clear D gene. Trimming removed 5 bases from V and 1 base from J, with 15 bases in between. The CDR3 totals 16 residues. Looked up from germline, CDR1 is SEHNR and CDR2 is FQNEAQ (reference sequence). In DNA, the CDR3 is TGTGCCAGCAGCCCACGATCCGTCCTTTCTGGAAACACCATATATTTT. It yields the protein CASSPRSVLSGNTIYF.